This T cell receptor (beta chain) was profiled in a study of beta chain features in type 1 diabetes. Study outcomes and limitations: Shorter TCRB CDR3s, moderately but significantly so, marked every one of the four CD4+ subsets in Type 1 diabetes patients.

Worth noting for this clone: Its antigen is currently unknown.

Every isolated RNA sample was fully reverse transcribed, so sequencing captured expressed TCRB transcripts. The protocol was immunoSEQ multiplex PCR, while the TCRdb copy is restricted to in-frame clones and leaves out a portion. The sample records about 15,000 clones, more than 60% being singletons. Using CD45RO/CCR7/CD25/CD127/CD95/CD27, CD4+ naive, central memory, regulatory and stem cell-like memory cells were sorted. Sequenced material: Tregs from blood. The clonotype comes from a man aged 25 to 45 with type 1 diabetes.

The CDR3 nucleotides are TGTGCCACCAGCAGAGGAGGGAACACCGGGGAGCTGTTTTTT. The encoded protein is CATSRGGNTGELFF. V usage is TRBV15 and J usage is TRBJ2-2; D ambiguous. CDR3 size: 14 residues. Germline-derived CDR1 and CDR2 are LNHNV and YYDKDF (reference sequence). The V end lost 1 base, the J end lost 1 base, and 4 bases lay between the germline ends.